Following are 25 T cell receptor beta chains from one sample sequenced in a study of blood T cell repertoires in COVID-19. TCRdb's copy holds only in-frame clones and misses some; the assay was immunoSEQ multiplex PCR. The sample lists around 330,000 clones; approximately 87% were seen once. Sequences were obtained from peripheral blood. The receptors were gathered from a woman aged 45-65 years with active or convalescent COVID-19.

The rearrangement links TRBV6-5 to TRBJ2-7, with D tentatively TRBD1 (6 bases). V was clipped by 5 bases and J by 4 bases, with 15 bases between them. This CDR3 is 14 amino acids long. CDR1 is MNHEY and CDR2 is SVGAGI in the germline V gene. The chain's CDR3 is CASSRRRGGYEQYF. CDR3 DNA sequence: TGTGCCAGCAGTAGACGCAGGGGCGGGTACGAGCAGTACTTC.

CDR3 DNA sequence: TGTGCCACCAGTGAAAGGGACAGGGTAAAAGGCTACACCTTC. It yields the protein CATSERDRVKGYTF. V gene TRBV24-1 combines with J gene TRBJ1-2; 9 bases agree with TRBD1. In germline, CDR1 is KGHDR, CDR2 SFDVKD. There are 14 residues in the CDR3. V shed 4 bases and J 8 bases; nucleotides not matched to a gene: 7.

J is TRBJ2-1 and V is TRBV10-3; TRBD2 matches 15 bases. From germline, CDR1 is ENHRY and CDR2 SYGVKD. The CDR3 has 14 residues. V lost 8 bases, J lost 9 bases, and 5 bases stayed unmatched. The CDR3 spells CAIGLAGGVGEQFF. The CDR3 DNA reads as TGTGCCATCGGACTAGCGGGAGGGGTGGGTGAGCAGTTCTTC.

The V call is TRBV28, the J call TRBJ1-2, with a tentative D call TRBD1 (6 bases). Trimming took 3 bases from V and 8 from J, leaving 16 bases between them. Germline V gives CDR1 MDHEN, CDR2 SYDVKM. The CDR3 has 14 amino acids. The CDR3 nucleotides are TGTGCCAGCAGTTTTGCAGGGGTGGATCGAGGCTACACCTTC. Translated, it gives CASSFAGVDRGYTF.

This chain links TRBV7-2 with TRBJ1-6; D call uncertain. V was cut by 8 bases and J by 4 bases, with 12 bases left in between. The CDR3 has 14 residues. Germline V gene data show CDR1 as SGHTA and CDR2 as FQGNSA. The CDR3: CASSPTGYNSPLHF. For the CDR3, the DNA is TGTGCCAGCTCCCCGACCGGGTATAATTCACCCCTCCACTTT.

The gene calls are TRBV28 and TRBJ1-2, with 7 nucleotides matching TRBD1. Germline V lookup: CDR1 MDHEN, CDR2 SYDVKM. With 7 bases clipped from V and 4 bases from J, the junction kept 9 bases outside the gene matches. The CDR3 contains 14 residues. The CDR3 DNA follows: TGTGCCAGCATAGAGGGACAGCAGACCTATGGCTACACCTTC. This sequence encodes CASIEGQQTYGYTF.

The rearrangement uses TRBV5-5 and TRBJ2-1, with 7 positions matching TRBD2. The CDR3 has 16 residues. Germline values: CDR1 SGHKS, CDR2 YYEKEE (reference sequence). The V and J ends lost 3 bases and 0 bases, in that order; junction bases with no gene match: 6. The CDR3 nucleotides read TGTGCCAGCAGCTCCGGAGGCGGGAGCTCCTACAATGAGCAGTTCTTC. Residues: CASSSGGGSSYNEQFF.

The gene calls are TRBV19 and TRBJ2-7; possible D gene TRBD1, 6 bases. The CDR3 is 17 amino acids. The V end was cut by 5 bases, the J end by 4 bases, with 24 bases between. CDR1 LNHDA and CDR2 SQIVND come from the germline V gene (reference sequence). This CDR3 reads CASSLLGQPYTIYEQYF. The CDR3 region has the DNA TGTGCCAGTAGTCTACTCGGACAGCCCTACACTATTTACGAGCAGTACTTC.

CDR3 sequence: CASRLSGSIYEQYF. DNA of the CDR3: TGTGCCAGCAGGCTCAGCGGGAGCATCTACGAGCAGTACTTC. The rearrangement joins TRBV27 to TRBJ2-7, with 8 bases that match TRBD2. V gave up 6 bases and J gave up 3 bases; unmatched junction bases: 7. The CDR3 covers 14 residues. Germline V gene lookup returns CDR1 MNHEY and CDR2 SMNVEV (reference sequence).

The chain uses TRBV7-3 and TRBJ1-3; 9 bases line up with TRBD1. The CDR3 runs to 16 residues. Germline V gene sequence: CDR1 SGHTA, CDR2 FQGTGA. Trimming at V came to 5 bases and at J to 3 bases, leaving 8 bases not matched to a gene. CDR3 DNA sequence: TGTGCCAGCAGCCCTCGTACAGGGGGCTATGGAAACACCATATATTTT. It codes for CASSPRTGGYGNTIYF.

V and J are TRBV27 and TRBJ2-2, with no clear D. The CDR3 has 12 residues. V was cut by 3 bases and J by 7 bases, with 6 bases left in between. Per the germline V gene, CDR1 is MNHEY and CDR2 is SMNVEV (reference sequence). The CDR3 DNA reads TGTGCCAGCAGTTTTCCCGGCGGGGAGCTGTTTTTT. Protein product: CASSFPGGELFF.

Regarding this clone: Other DNA sequences in this sample translate to the same CDR3. The chain is built from TRBV12-3 or TRBV12-4 and TRBJ1-2; possible D gene TRBD1, 5 bases. The CDR3 is 11 amino acids. V was clipped by 6 bases and J by 5 bases, with 7 bases between them. The CDR3 is CASSPGYGYTF. The CDR3 DNA follows: TGTGCCAGCAGCCCAGGGTATGGCTACACCTTC.

CDR3 DNA: TGTGCCAGCAGTTACTGGGGCCGGCCGCAAAATTCCCAGTACTTC. Its translation is CASSYWGRPQNSQYF. The rearrangement uses TRBV6-2 or TRBV6-3 and TRBJ2-5, with D perhaps TRBD1 (5 bases). Trimming pared 1 base from V and 9 bases from J, leaving 18 bases between. Looked up from germline, CDR1 is MNHEY and CDR2 is SVGEGT. This CDR3 is 15 amino acids long.

Here the CDR3 reads CASSPRGTNEKLFF. The CDR3 bases are TGTGCCAGCAGCCCCAGAGGAACTAATGAAAAACTGTTTTTT. The chain has TRBV7-9 and TRBJ1-4; D is undetermined. Trimming cost V 5 bases and J 1 base, with 8 bases left between them. The CDR3 has 14 amino acids. Germline V gene lookup returns CDR1 SEHNR and CDR2 FQNEAQ (reference sequence).

Written as DNA, the CDR3 is TGTGCCAGCAGCCCGGGGGGCGATGGCTACACCTTC. Its translation: CASSPGGDGYTF. This chain joins TRBV7-8 and TRBJ1-2, with a weak D call TRBD1 (6 bases). Between the trimmed V and J ends, which lost 5 bases and 6 bases, there was a span of 10 bases. The CDR3 has 12 amino acids. Germline CDR1 SGHVS, CDR2 FQNEAQ.

The rearrangement joins TRBV27 to TRBJ1-5, with a possible D match to TRBD1 (6 bases). This CDR3 spans 14 amino acids. CDR1 and CDR2 from the germline V gene are MNHEY and SMNVEV (reference sequence). Trimming left V 3 bases short and J 7 bases short, with 13 bases between. This CDR3 reads CASSFWAGEQPQHF. The CDR3 coding sequence is TGTGCCAGCAGTTTCTGGGCAGGGGAGCAGCCCCAGCATTTT.

J is TRBJ2-2 and V is TRBV11-2, with D possibly being TRBD1 (5 bases). From germline, CDR1 is SGHAT and CDR2 FQNNGV. This CDR3 has 17 amino acids. V lost 4 bases and J lost 1, with 16 bases in between. The CDR3 DNA reads TGTGCCAGCAGCTCGATAAGACAGACGAAGAACACCGGGGAGCTGTTTTTT. Amino acid sequence: CASSSIRQTKNTGELFF.

The V call is TRBV6-6, the J call TRBJ1-2, with D possibly being TRBD1 (6 bases). Germline CDR1 and CDR2: MNHNY and SVGAGI (reference sequence). The germline V and J ends were trimmed by 6 bases and 5 bases, with 10 bases remaining between them. The length of the CDR3 is 12 residues. The CDR3 DNA reads TGTGCCAGCAGGACAGGATATTATGGCTACACCTTC. Protein sequence: CASRTGYYGYTF.

The chain joins TRBV5-4 to TRBJ2-1; a weak D match, TRBD1 (5 bases). The germline CDR1 and CDR2 sequences are SGHNT and YYREEE (reference sequence). The CDR3 sequence is 15 residues long. Trimming stripped 5 bases from V and 7 bases from J, with 19 bases between. The CDR3 sequence is CASSLHGAISNEQFF. The CDR3 DNA sequence: TGTGCCAGCAGTTTACATGGGGCAATTTCAAATGAGCAGTTCTTC.

This rearrangement joins TRBV18 to TRBJ1-1, with 11 bases identical to TRBD1. The CDR3 is made up of 17 amino acids. Germline-derived CDR1 and CDR2 are KGHSH and LQKENI. Unmatched junction bases numbered 11, after V lost 3 bases and J lost 5 bases. The CDR3 nucleotides read TGTGCCAGCTCACCTAGCCCCGGACAGGGGGCCAGTACTGAAGCTTTCTTT. It is translated as CASSPSPGQGASTEAFF.

This sequence joins TRBV25-1 and TRBJ2-7, with a weak D call TRBD1 (5 bases). This CDR3 has 15 residues. CDR1 MGHDK and CDR2 SYGVNS come from the germline V gene. Trimming pared 3 bases from V and 2 bases from J, leaving 14 bases between. CDR3 amino acids: CASSDLRARAYEQYF. The CDR3 region has the DNA TGTGCCAGCAGTGATCTCAGGGCGCGCGCCTACGAGCAGTACTTC.

The genes are TRBV7-8 and TRBJ1-2, with D perhaps TRBD1 (5 bases). Trimming took off 1 base at V and 6 bases at J, with 15 bases between the two ends. Per the germline V gene, CDR1 is SGHVS and CDR2 is FQNEAQ. The CDR3 has 15 amino acids. The CDR3 region is CASSLEGQQWNGYTF. DNA for the CDR3: TGTGCCAGCAGCTTAGAGGGGCAGCAATGGAATGGCTACACCTTC.

This rearrangement joins TRBV19 to TRBJ1-1, with 7 nucleotides matching TRBD1. The CDR3 is 13 residues long. From germline, CDR1 is LNHDA and CDR2 SQIVND (reference sequence). The V gene end was trimmed by 5 bases and the J gene end by 10 bases; junction bases not matched to a gene: 10. For the CDR3, the DNA is TGTGCCAGTAGTGCCCGAGACAGGGATCGAGCTTTCTTT. Residues: CASSARDRDRAFF.

J is TRBJ1-2 and V is TRBV14, with D possibly being TRBD1 (5 bases). CDR3 length equals 14 residues. The germline V and J ends were trimmed by 4 bases and 7 bases, with 16 bases remaining between them. From germline, CDR1 is SGHDN and CDR2 FVKESK. The CDR3 protein is CASSPDLGRVGYTF. DNA for the CDR3: TGTGCCAGCAGCCCTGACCTCGGCAGGGTTGGCTACACCTTC.

The chain links TRBV12-3 or TRBV12-4 to TRBJ2-1; the D is unclear. The CDR3 covers 13 residues. Trimming took off 6 bases at V and 8 bases at J, with 14 bases between the two ends. The CDR3 region has the DNA TGTGCCAGCAGACCCTCGGGTATTGATGAGCAGTTCTTC. Residues: CASRPSGIDEQFF.